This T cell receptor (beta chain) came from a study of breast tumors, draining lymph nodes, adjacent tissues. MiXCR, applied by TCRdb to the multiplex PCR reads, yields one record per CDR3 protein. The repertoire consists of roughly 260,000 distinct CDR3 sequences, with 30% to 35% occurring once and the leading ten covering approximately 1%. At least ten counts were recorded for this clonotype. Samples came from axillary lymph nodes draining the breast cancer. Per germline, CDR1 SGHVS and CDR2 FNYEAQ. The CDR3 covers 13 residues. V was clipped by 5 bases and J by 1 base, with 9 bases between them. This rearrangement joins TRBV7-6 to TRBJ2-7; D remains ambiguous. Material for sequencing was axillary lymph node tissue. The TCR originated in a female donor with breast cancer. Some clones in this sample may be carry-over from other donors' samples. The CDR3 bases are TGTGCCAGCAGCCAAGGGAATTCCTACGAGCAGTACTTC. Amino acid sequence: CASSQGNSYEQYF.